Only a few counts were recorded for the clone carrying this TCR beta chain. Its antigen remains unknown. This sample was taken from a study of CD8+ T cells in alopecia areata. The CDR3 extends over 16 amino acids. Losses at the gene ends were 2 bases for V and 0 bases for J; bases not matched to a gene: 0. Per the germline V gene, CDR1 is MNHEY and CDR2 is SVGAGI. cDNA reverse transcribed from extracted RNA served as the sequencing template. Using immunoSEQ multiplex PCR, the repertoire was profiled, and TCRdb retains in-frame clones only, with some absent. The data show 190,000 or so clones, 58% seen once. Study-wide results and caveats: Expanded CD8+ clones among the top 100, as well as scalp clonality, were significantly decreased by tofacitinib. Sharing of TCR sequences between patients (possibly for HLA-related reasons) was less clear than in mice.

Treatment reported: oral pan-JAK inhibitor, 5-10 mg twice daily. This sequence joins TRBV6-5 and TRBJ1-3; 11 bases are a match to TRBD1. Source: CD8+ T cells sorted from blood, taken at week 24, from a patient treated with tofacitinib. The TCR sequence derives from a human donor with alopecia areata. The CDR3, as DNA: TGTGCCAGCAGTTACGGGACAGGGGGCTCTGGAAACACCATATATTTT. Residues: CASSYGTGGSGNTIYF.